The rows below give T cell receptor beta chains drawn from one sample of a study of post-analysis software for immune sequencing data. In TCRdb, the PCR reads were re-called with MiXCR into one record per CDR3 protein. Of 450,000 to 650,000 distinct CDR3 sequences listed, roughly 47% were seen once; the top ten hold around 1.7%. The sample comprised blood. The source is a girl under 18 with multiple sclerosis. Both conserved end residues are part of each CDR3. Fields, in order: clone size, D gene, CDR3 length, J gene, V gene, CDR3 protein, CDR3 DNA. The D gene is left open where the match is weak. Size is stated for part of the rows, as once, few or many counts, or as a class when the clone is expanded.

size: .; D: TRBD1; length: 14; J: TRBJ2-1; V: TRBV12-3/TRBV12-4; CDR3: CASRTGGPNNEQFF; DNA: TGTGCCAGCAGGACAGGGGGCCCAAACAATGAGCAGTTCTTC
size: .; D: .; length: 14; J: TRBJ1-2; V: TRBV7-9; CDR3: CASSLGQDGYGYTF; DNA: TGTGCCAGCAGCTTAGGGCAGGACGGCTATGGCTACACCTTC
size: once; D: TRBD1; length: 18; J: TRBJ2-6; V: TRBV5-1; CDR3: CASSLGTGWYSGANVLTF; DNA: TGCGCCAGCAGCCTAGGGACAGGCTGGTACTCGGGGGCCAACGTCCTGACTTTC
size: .; D: .; length: 13; J: TRBJ1-2; V: TRBV7-9; CDR3: CASRRDSQVGYTF; DNA: TGTGCCAGCAGGAGGGATTCTCAAGTTGGCTACACCTTC
size: few; D: .; length: 14; J: TRBJ2-1; V: TRBV2; CDR3: CATKTAPGYNEQFF; DNA: TGTGCCACAAAGACAGCCCCAGGGTACAATGAGCAGTTCTTC
size: .; D: .; length: 14; J: TRBJ2-7; V: TRBV12-3/TRBV12-4; CDR3: CASSFQPGTYEQYF; DNA: TGTGCCAGCAGTTTTCAGCCAGGGACCTACGAGCAGTACTTC
size: few; D: TRBD1; length: 16; J: TRBJ2-7; V: TRBV9; CDR3: CASSSPGQGDTYEQYF; DNA: TGTGCCAGCAGCTCTCCGGGACAGGGGGACACCTACGAGCAGTACTTC
size: .; D: .; length: 14; J: TRBJ2-7; V: TRBV7-3; CDR3: CVSSLYTRLDEQYF; DNA: TGTGTCAGCAGCTTATATACGAGGTTGGACGAGCAGTACTTC
size: .; D: .; length: 12; J: TRBJ2-7; V: TRBV12-3/TRBV12-4; CDR3: CASSVSGHEQYF; DNA: TGTGCCAGCAGCGTGTCAGGCCACGAGCAGTACTTC
size: .; D: TRBD2; length: 16; J: TRBJ2-3; V: TRBV5-1; CDR3: CASSSGTTLGTDTQYF; DNA: TGCGCCAGCAGCTCGGGGACTACACTCGGAACAGATACGCAGTATTTT
size: .; D: .; length: 14; J: TRBJ1-1; V: TRBV10-3; CDR3: CAISESGADTEAFF; DNA: TGTGCCATCAGTGAGTCAGGGGCGGACACTGAAGCTTTCTTT
size: .; D: .; length: 13; J: TRBJ2-3; V: TRBV12-3/TRBV12-4; CDR3: CASSDRGPDTQYF; DNA: TGTGCCAGCAGTGACCGGGGTCCAGATACGCAGTATTTT
size: .; D: .; length: 16; J: TRBJ2-1; V: TRBV11-2; CDR3: CASSLGRGLAQGEQFF; DNA: TGTGCCAGCAGCTTAGGAAGGGGTTTGGCCCAGGGGGAGCAGTTCTTC
size: many; D: .; length: 13; J: TRBJ2-5; V: TRBV5-1; CDR3: CASSLMAGETQYF; DNA: TGCGCCAGCAGCTTGATGGCGGGAGAGACCCAGTACTTC
size: few; D: TRBD1; length: 17; J: TRBJ2-7; V: TRBV5-4; CDR3: CASSLGNGQGAAYEQYF; DNA: TGTGCCAGCAGCTTGGGTAATGGACAGGGGGCGGCCTACGAGCAGTACTTC
size: .; D: TRBD1; length: 15; J: TRBJ2-2; V: TRBV25-1; CDR3: CASAPGQGDTGELFF; DNA: TGCGCCAGCGCCCCGGGACAGGGTGACACCGGGGAGCTGTTTTTT
size: .; D: .; length: 16; J: TRBJ2-7; V: TRBV5-1; CDR3: CASSRTSRAPTYEQYF; DNA: TGCGCCAGCAGTCGGACCTCCAGGGCACCCACCTACGAGCAGTACTTC
size: once; D: TRBD1; length: 15; J: TRBJ1-2; V: TRBV27; CDR3: CASSSPRQGWDGYTF; DNA: TGTGCCAGCAGTTCGCCTCGACAGGGATGGGATGGCTACACCTTC
size: .; D: .; length: 13; J: TRBJ2-2; V: TRBV3-1; CDR3: CASSQGNRGELFF; DNA: TGTGCCAGCAGCCAAGGAAACAGGGGGGAGCTGTTTTTT
size: few; D: .; length: 14; J: TRBJ2-1; V: TRBV10-3; CDR3: CAISPGGLGNEQFF; DNA: TGTGCCATCAGTCCCGGGGGATTGGGCAATGAGCAGTTCTTC
size: .; D: .; length: 16; J: TRBJ1-2; V: TRBV5-6; CDR3: CASSLGDVLGDYGYTF; DNA: TGTGCCAGCAGCTTGGGGGACGTCCTGGGGGACTATGGCTACACCTTC
size: .; D: .; length: 13; J: TRBJ1-6; V: TRBV5-6; CDR3: CASSFYGNSPLHF; DNA: TGTGCCAGCAGCTTCTACGGTAATTCACCCCTCCACTTT
size: .; D: .; length: 10; J: TRBJ2-7; V: TRBV7-9; CDR3: CASGGREQYF; DNA: TGTGCCAGTGGGGGCCGCGAGCAGTACTTC
size: .; D: .; length: 14; J: TRBJ1-1; V: TRBV29-1; CDR3: CSVENPGHNTEAFF; DNA: TGCAGCGTCGAGAACCCGGGACACAACACTGAAGCTTTCTTT
size: .; D: .; length: 16; J: TRBJ2-2; V: TRBV10-3; CDR3: CAISSSASRNTGELFF; DNA: TGTGCCATCTCCTCTAGCGCCTCACGGAACACCGGGGAGCTGTTTTTT
size: .; D: .; length: 14; J: TRBJ2-3; V: TRBV13; CDR3: CASSPWSSTDTQYF; DNA: TGTGCCAGCAGCCCCTGGTCTAGCACAGATACGCAGTATTTT
size: .; D: TRBD1; length: 14; J: TRBJ1-2; V: TRBV28; CDR3: CASSFVRTGAGYTF; DNA: TGTGCCAGCAGTTTCGTTCGGACAGGGGCTGGCTACACCTTC
size: .; D: .; length: 13; J: TRBJ2-7; V: TRBV5-1; CDR3: CASSEGNGYEQYF; DNA: TGCGCCAGCAGCGAGGGGAACGGATACGAGCAGTACTTC
size: .; D: .; length: 16; J: TRBJ1-6; V: TRBV12-3/TRBV12-4; CDR3: CASSFWGDSYNSPLHF; DNA: TGTGCCAGCAGTTTTTGGGGGGACTCCTATAATTCACCCCTCCACTTT
size: .; D: .; length: 12; J: TRBJ2-3; V: TRBV14; CDR3: CASSPTPDTQYF; DNA: TGTGCCAGCAGCCCTACCCCAGATACGCAGTATTTT
size: .; D: .; length: 14; J: TRBJ1-1; V: TRBV29-1; CDR3: CSVEVIGGYTEAFF; DNA: TGCAGCGTTGAAGTTATAGGGGGGTACACTGAAGCTTTCTTT
size: .; D: TRBD2; length: 14; J: TRBJ2-7; V: TRBV7-2; CDR3: CASSLVSSGDEQYF; DNA: TGTGCCAGCAGCTTAGTTAGTAGCGGGGATGAGCAGTACTTC
size: few; D: .; length: 15; J: TRBJ2-7; V: TRBV7-2; CDR3: CASSPQLLGSYEQYF; DNA: TGTGCCAGCAGCCCACAACTCCTAGGATCCTACGAGCAGTACTTC
size: few; D: .; length: 13; J: TRBJ2-3; V: TRBV29-1; CDR3: CSADRPDTDTQYF; DNA: TGCAGCGCCGACAGGCCGGACACAGATACGCAGTATTTT
size: .; D: .; length: 15; J: TRBJ2-5; V: TRBV24-1; CDR3: CATSDSGGRKETQYF; DNA: TGTGCCACCAGTGATTCCGGCGGACGGAAAGAGACCCAGTACTTC